This TCR beta chain was sequenced in a study of cytomegalovirus exposure and HLA in healthy donors. Findings and caveats of the study: Productive rates of about 90% or about 30% were seen for most TCR beta V segments in an earlier analysis. The likely origin of a cluster of highly shared sequence variants was a sequencing artifact.

Primers for the PCR totalled 60 Vbeta and 13 Jbeta. Generated by immunoSEQ multiplex PCR, the TCRdb table keeps only in-frame clones and is missing some. The data show 150,000 to 200,000 clones, and the top ten clones hold around 0.8%. The CDR3 extends over 12 amino acids. Germline assignment: CDR1 SGHAT and CDR2 FQNNGV. A remark on this clone: Its target is not known.

The gene calls are TRBV11-2 and TRBJ2-5, with 7 bases fitting TRBD1. The source of this sequence is a woman aged 18 to 35 in good health and CMV-seropositive. Sequencing input: PBMCs. CDR3 protein: CAVKGGSETQYF. DNA for the CDR3: TGTGCAGTTAAAGGGGGCTCGGAGACCCAGTACTTC.